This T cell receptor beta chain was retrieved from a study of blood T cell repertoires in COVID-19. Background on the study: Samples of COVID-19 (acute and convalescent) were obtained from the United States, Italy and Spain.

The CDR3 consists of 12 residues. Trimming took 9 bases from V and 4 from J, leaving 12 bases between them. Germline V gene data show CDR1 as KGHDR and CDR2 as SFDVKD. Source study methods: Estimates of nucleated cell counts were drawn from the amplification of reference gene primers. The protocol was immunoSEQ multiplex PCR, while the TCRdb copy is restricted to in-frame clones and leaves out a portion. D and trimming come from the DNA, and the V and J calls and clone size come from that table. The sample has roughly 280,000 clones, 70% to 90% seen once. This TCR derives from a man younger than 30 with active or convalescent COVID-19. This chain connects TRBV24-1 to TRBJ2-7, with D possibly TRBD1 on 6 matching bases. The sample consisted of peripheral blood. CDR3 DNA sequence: TGTGCCACCCTTACAGGGTTATACGAGCAGTACTTC. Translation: CATLTGLYEQYF.